One and the same sample provided the 19 T cell receptor beta chains below, sequenced in a study of shared clonotypes between healthy human individuals. TCRdb's copy holds only in-frame clones and misses some; the assay was immunoSEQ multiplex PCR. This sample has just over 2,000,000 clones, with 95% found just once. Sequenced: naive CD4+ T cells sorted from blood. Subset indicated: CD45RA+ positively selected. The receptors originated from a man aged 18 to 29 in good health.

Note on this clone: In the same sample, other DNA sequences code for this CDR3. This chain joins TRBV6-5 and TRBJ1-2; no clear D. The CDR3 is made up of 10 amino acids. V shed 4 bases and J shed 4 bases, with 1 base lying between them. CDR1 is MNHEY, CDR2 SVGAGI, per germline. The CDR3 DNA sequence: TGTGCCAGCAGTTCCTATGGCTACACCTTC. Translation: CASSSYGYTF.

V and J are TRBV19 and TRBJ2-3, with TRBD2 as a possible D gene (5 bases). Trimming pared 6 bases from V and 5 bases from J, leaving 18 bases between. Germline V lookup: CDR1 LNHDA, CDR2 SQIVND (reference sequence). This CDR3 has 15 residues. CDR3 protein: CASSSLSSLRDTQYF. CDR3 coding DNA: TGTGCCAGTAGCTCATTATCTAGCTTGAGAGATACGCAGTATTTT.

The J gene is TRBJ1-1, the V gene TRBV29-1; the match to TRBD1 covers 8 bases. Per the germline V gene, CDR1 is SQVTM and CDR2 is ANQGSEA. CDR3 length: 12 residues. J was trimmed by 6 bases and V by 4 bases; bases with no gene match: 4. CDR3 in amino acids: CSVAQGASEAFF. DNA of the CDR3: TGCAGCGTTGCTCAGGGGGCGTCTGAAGCTTTCTTT.

This clone was detected only once. The genes are TRBV2 and TRBJ2-3; D is perhaps TRBD1 (5 bases). Germline V CDR1 and CDR2: SNHLY, FYNNEI. V was clipped by 3 bases and J by 0 bases, with 10 bases between them. The CDR3 contains 15 residues. The CDR3 DNA sequence: TGTGCCAGCAGTGAGCAGGGAACTAGCACAGATACGCAGTATTTT. It yields the protein CASSEQGTSTDTQYF. Full variable domain (outside the CDR3, taken from reference TRBV2 and TRBJ2-3): EPEVTQTPSHQVTQMGQEVILRCVPISNHLYFYWYRQILGQKVEFLVSFYNNEISEKSEIFDDQFSVERPDGSNFTLKIRSTKLEDSAMYFCASSEQGTSTDTQYFGPGTRLTVL.

A remark on this clone: This CDR3 is also generated by other DNA sequences in the sample. The chain carries TRBV6-1 and TRBJ2-7; D is unresolved. The CDR3 is 14 amino acids. CDR1 is MNHNS, CDR2 SASEGT, per germline. Between the trimmed V and J ends, which lost 3 bases and 0 bases, there was a span of 9 bases. CDR3 in amino acids: CASSDQASSYEQYF. In nucleotides, the CDR3 is TGTGCCAGCAGTGACCAAGCCAGCTCCTACGAGCAGTACTTC.

The chain has TRBV11-1 and TRBJ1-3, with 9 bases lining up with TRBD1. The germline CDR1 and CDR2 sequences are SGHAT and FQDESV (reference sequence). The CDR3 covers 16 residues. The V and J ends lost 4 bases and 0 bases, in that order; junction bases with no gene match: 4. In DNA form, the CDR3 reads TGTGCCAGCAGCTCGGACAGGGGAAGCTCTGGAAACACCATATATTTT. Translated: CASSSDRGSSGNTIYF.

The chain recombines TRBV5-8 with TRBJ2-1; 8 positions agree with TRBD1. This CDR3 comprises 15 residues. Germline assignment: CDR1 SGHTS and CDR2 YDEGEE. The junction had 5 bases not matched to a gene; V was cut back by 3 bases and J by 3 bases. CDR3 protein: CASSSQGALYNEQFF. The CDR3 coding sequence is TGTGCCAGCAGCTCTCAGGGGGCCCTCTACAATGAGCAGTTCTTC.

The CDR3 sequence is CASSLEYSNQPQHF. The CDR3 DNA follows: TGTGCCAGCAGTTTAGAGTATAGCAATCAGCCCCAGCATTTT. The V call is TRBV28, the J call TRBJ1-5; the D is unclear. Looked up from germline, CDR1 is MDHEN and CDR2 is SYDVKM. Trimming removed 2 bases from V and 0 bases from J, with 5 bases in between. The CDR3 runs to 14 residues.

The DNA of the CDR3 is TGTGCCTGGAGTGGGGGTCGGGGCACAGATACGCAGTATTTT. Translated: CAWSGGRGTDTQYF. The chain links TRBV30 to TRBJ2-3; D unclear. This CDR3 comprises 14 residues. V dropped 1 base and J dropped 1 base, with 9 bases sitting between them. Germline lookup yields CDR1 GTSNPN and CDR2 SVGIG (reference sequence).

The rearrangement links TRBV29-1 to TRBJ1-2; the D gene is possibly TRBD1 (5 bases). From germline, CDR1 is SQVTM and CDR2 ANQGSEA. Between the trimmed V and J ends, which lost 6 bases and 8 bases, there was a span of 13 bases. The CDR3 has 11 residues. The DNA for the CDR3 is TGCAGCGTAGATCCAGGGTGGGGCTACACCTTC. It codes for CSVDPGWGYTF.

The V and J genes are TRBV5-4 and TRBJ1-2; D uncertain. The CDR3 totals 16 residues. V lost 2 bases to trimming and J lost 4 bases, with 18 bases between them. Germline V gene data show CDR1 as SGHNT and CDR2 as YYREEE (reference sequence). The CDR3 coding sequence is TGTGCCAGCAGCTTAGACCCGGGCACGCGGGGCTATGGCTACACCTTC. The encoded protein is CASSLDPGTRGYGYTF. Full variable domain (missing parts from reference TRBV5-4 and TRBJ1-2): ETGVTQSPTHLIKTRGQQVTLRCSSQSGHNTVSWYQQALGQGPQFIFQYYREEENGRGNFPPRFSGLQFPNYSSELNVNALELDDSALYLCASSLDPGTRGYGYTFGSGTRLTVV.

The chain recombines TRBV5-4 with TRBJ2-7; tentatively, D is TRBD2 (6 bases). Per germline, CDR1 SGHNT and CDR2 YYREEE (reference sequence). The CDR3 contains 14 residues. V was pared by 0 bases and J by 12 bases, with 19 bases between. In DNA, the CDR3 is TGTGCCAGCAGCTTGGGCCGGGACTCCCCAAGTCTGTACTTC. Amino acid sequence: CASSLGRDSPSLYF.

V gene TRBV19 combines with J gene TRBJ2-1; D possibly corresponds to TRBD2 (5 bases). V was clipped by 5 bases and J by 9 bases, with 8 bases between them. This CDR3 contains 11 residues. Germline V lookup: CDR1 LNHDA, CDR2 SQIVND (reference sequence). The CDR3 DNA reads TGTGCCAGTAGTGGAGGCCCTGAGCAGTTCTTC. This sequence encodes CASSGGPEQFF.

V usage is TRBV5-1 and J usage is TRBJ1-1; D remains ambiguous. Trimming cost V 1 base and J 4 bases, with 14 bases left between them. Looked up from germline, CDR1 is SGHRS and CDR2 is YFSETQ. This CDR3 comprises 15 residues. CDR3 DNA: TGCGCCAGCAGCTTGAGTGGCAGCCTGGGCACTGAAGCTTTCTTT. Encoded protein: CASSLSGSLGTEAFF. Full variable domain (remainder filled in from reference TRBV5-1 and TRBJ1-1): KAGVTQTPRYLIKTRGQQVTLSCSPISGHRSVSWYQQTPGQGLQFLFEYFSETQRNKGNFPGRFSGRQFSNSRSEMNVSTLELGDSALYLCASSLSGSLGTEAFFGQGTRLTVV.

This clone appeared once. This chain connects TRBV2 to TRBJ1-4; D is uncertain. V was pared by 7 bases and J by 5 bases, with 17 bases between. Germline V gene sequence: CDR1 SNHLY, CDR2 FYNNEI. This CDR3 spans 15 amino acids. The CDR3 region has the DNA TGTGCCAGCACCCCATTGGGGTTGGGAAATGAAAAACTGTTTTTT. Protein product: CASTPLGLGNEKLFF.

V is TRBV11-3 and J is TRBJ2-1, with 12 bases lining up with TRBD1. The germline gives CDR1 SGHNT, CDR2 YENEEA. V lost 5 bases and J lost 6; bases outside the gene matches: 5. The CDR3 is 15 residues long. In nucleotides, the CDR3 is TGTGCCAGCAGCGCCGGGACAGGGGGCCCCAATGAGCAGTTCTTC. This gives the protein CASSAGTGGPNEQFF.

The DNA for the CDR3 is TGTGCCAGCAGCCCAAACAGGGCCCAAGAGACCCAGTACTTC. The encoded protein is CASSPNRAQETQYF. The rearrangement links TRBV9 to TRBJ2-5; tentatively, D is TRBD1 (6 bases). The CDR3 is 14 residues long. In germline, CDR1 is SGDLS, CDR2 YYNGEE. The V end lost 4 bases, the J end lost 1 base, and 11 bases lay between the germline ends. The full variable domain, in which reference TRBV9 and TRBJ2-5 provide the parts outside the CDR3, is DSGVTQTPKHLITATGQRVTLRCSPRSGDLSVYWYQQSLDQGLQFLIQYYNGEERAKGNILERFSAQQFPDLHSELNLSSLELGDSALYFCASSPNRAQETQYFGPGTRLLVL.

The rearrangement links TRBV28 to TRBJ1-1; the D gene is possibly TRBD1 (5 bases). CDR3 length equals 13 residues. CDR1 and CDR2 (germline): MDHEN, SYDVKM. The V end lost 8 bases, the J end lost 5 bases, and 15 bases lay between the germline ends. The CDR3 sequence is CASGGGAWTEAFF. The DNA of the CDR3 is TGTGCCAGCGGAGGAGGGGCGTGGACTGAAGCTTTCTTT.

Regarding this clone: Other DNA sequences of this sample code for an identical CDR3. The rearrangement uses TRBV5-1 and TRBJ1-1; D gene uncertain. Germline V gives CDR1 SGHRS, CDR2 YFSETQ. Trimming took 0 bases from V and 4 from J, leaving 10 bases between them. The CDR3 is made up of 14 amino acids. The CDR3 nucleotides are TGCGCCAGCAGCTTGGAAGGGTTGGGCACTGAAGCTTTCTTT. The encoded protein is CASSLEGLGTEAFF.